This T cell receptor (beta chain) was obtained from a study of OX40 agonist ivuxolimab in advanced cancers. This clone was observed a few times. CDR1 and CDR2 from the germline V gene are SEHNR and FQNEAQ (reference sequence). Trimming at V came to 4 bases and at J to 14 bases, leaving 8 bases not matched to a gene. This CDR3 has 13 amino acids. Repertoires were generated with immunoSEQ multiplex PCR, while TCRdb's copy carries only in-frame clones and drops some. The sample records tens of thousands of clones, roughly 80% being singletons. The source of this sequence is an adult with an advanced solid tumor such as melanoma, head and neck, liver or kidney cancer. This chain links TRBV7-9 with TRBJ1-6, with 7 bases lining up with TRBD1. The sample was CD4+ or CD8+ T cells sorted from blood, taken in a trial of the OX40 agonist ivuxolimab. The DNA for the CDR3 is TGTGCCAGCAGCTCAGACAGGGATAGGACCCTCCACTTT. Protein sequence: CASSSDRDRTLHF.